This is a list of T cell receptor beta chains from one sample in a study of shared clonotypes between healthy human individuals. Some clones are missing from TCRdb's copy, which holds only in-frame ones; the method was immunoSEQ multiplex PCR. The data show around 2.1 million clones, around 95% seen once. Source material: naive CD4+ T cells sorted from blood. These receptors came from a man between 18 and 29 years old in good health. The conserved cysteine and the conserved F or W are not part of the CDR3 here. The D gene is left open where the match is weak. The size of a clone is reported for some rows only, either as once, few or many, or as a class for expanded clones.

size	J	D	V	CDR3
.	TRBJ2-1	.	TRBV2	ASKQDPSRRNEQF
.	TRBJ1-1	.	TRBV6-5	ASSLPTEAF
.	TRBJ2-3	.	TRBV11-2	ASSLVRGAGAVDTQY
.	TRBJ2-7	TRBD1	TRBV11-3	ASSLDQGALTREQY
once	TRBJ2-7	TRBD2	TRBV5-1	ASSLRASGSYEQY
.	TRBJ1-1	.	TRBV7-9	ASSLTYPSDGAF
.	TRBJ2-7	TRBD2	TRBV6-5	ASSRGGGSEQY
.	TRBJ1-5	.	TRBV5-6	ASSMDRSNQPQH
.	TRBJ1-5	.	TRBV19	ASSRQGLNSNQPQH
.	TRBJ1-6	.	TRBV7-2	ASSSYRDSPLH
.	TRBJ2-3	.	TRBV20-1	SAPRGPQY
.	TRBJ1-1	TRBD1	TRBV6-5	ASSYTQGAAF
.	TRBJ1-6	.	TRBV9	ASSVGEASPLH
.	TRBJ1-1	.	TRBV5-1	ASSWGSENTEAF
once	TRBJ2-3	TRBD2	TRBV6-5	ASSSGGRTDTQY
.	TRBJ2-7	TRBD2	TRBV5-4	ASSPGGLADSYEQY
.	TRBJ1-4	.	TRBV7-8	ASSWGEKLF
.	TRBJ2-2	.	TRBV10-1	ASSRVQGGTGELF
.	TRBJ1-4	.	TRBV7-9	ASSFAGNEKLF
.	TRBJ2-4	.	TRBV18	ASSPLSSGLAKNIQY
.	TRBJ2-2	.	TRBV6-6	ASSSNTGELF
.	TRBJ2-1	TRBD2	TRBV9	ASSPHLISGRGNEQF
.	TRBJ2-4	TRBD1	TRBV2	ASSEDRIDIQY
.	TRBJ1-1	TRBD1	TRBV5-1	ASSLLGQENTEAF
.	TRBJ2-2	.	TRBV6-5	ASSYRGKTTGELF
.	TRBJ1-1	.	TRBV5-4	ASSLVNQGETEAF
.	TRBJ1-1	.	TRBV30	AWSSSGGMNTEAF